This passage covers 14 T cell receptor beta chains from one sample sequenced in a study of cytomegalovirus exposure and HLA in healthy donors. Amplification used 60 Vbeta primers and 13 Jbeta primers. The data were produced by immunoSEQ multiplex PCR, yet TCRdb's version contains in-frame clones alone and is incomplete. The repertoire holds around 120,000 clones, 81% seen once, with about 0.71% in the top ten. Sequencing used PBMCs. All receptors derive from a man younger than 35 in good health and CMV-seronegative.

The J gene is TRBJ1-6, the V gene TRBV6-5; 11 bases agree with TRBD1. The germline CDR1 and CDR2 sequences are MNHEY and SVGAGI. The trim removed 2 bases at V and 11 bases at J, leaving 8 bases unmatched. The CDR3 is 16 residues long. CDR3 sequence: CASSYAPGQGVTPLHF. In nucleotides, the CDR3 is TGTGCCAGCAGTTACGCACCGGGACAGGGGGTGACACCCCTCCACTTT.

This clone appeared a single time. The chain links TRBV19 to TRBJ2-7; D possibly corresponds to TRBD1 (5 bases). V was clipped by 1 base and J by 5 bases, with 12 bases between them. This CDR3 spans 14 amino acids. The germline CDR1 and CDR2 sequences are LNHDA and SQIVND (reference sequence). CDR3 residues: CASSIGGIRDEQYF. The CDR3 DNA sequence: TGTGCCAGTAGTATAGGGGGCATTCGGGACGAGCAGTACTTC. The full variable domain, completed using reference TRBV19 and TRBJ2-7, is DGGITQSPKYLFRKEGQNVTLSCEQNLNHDAMYWYRQDPGQGLRLIYYSQIVNDFQKGDIAEGYSVSREKKESFPLTVTSAQKNPTAFYLCASSIGGIRDEQYFGPGTRLTVT.

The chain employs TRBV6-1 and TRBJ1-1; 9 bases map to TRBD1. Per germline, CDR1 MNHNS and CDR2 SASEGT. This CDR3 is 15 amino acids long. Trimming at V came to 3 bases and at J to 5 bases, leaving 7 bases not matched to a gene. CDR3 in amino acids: CASSEDRGRRTEAFF. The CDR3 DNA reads TGTGCCAGCAGTGAGGACAGGGGTAGGAGAACTGAAGCTTTCTTT.

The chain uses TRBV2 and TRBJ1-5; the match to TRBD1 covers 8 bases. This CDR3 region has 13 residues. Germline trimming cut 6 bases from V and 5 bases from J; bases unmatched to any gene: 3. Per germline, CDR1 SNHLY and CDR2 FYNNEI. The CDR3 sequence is CASRETGDQPQHF. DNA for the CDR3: TGTGCCAGCAGGGAGACAGGGGATCAGCCCCAGCATTTT.

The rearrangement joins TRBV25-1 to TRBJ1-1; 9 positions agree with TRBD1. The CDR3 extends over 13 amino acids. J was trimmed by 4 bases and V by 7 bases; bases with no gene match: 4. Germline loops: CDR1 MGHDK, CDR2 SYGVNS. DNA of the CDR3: TGTGCCAGCACTACGGACAGGGGCACTGAAGCTTTCTTT. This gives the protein CASTTDRGTEAFF.

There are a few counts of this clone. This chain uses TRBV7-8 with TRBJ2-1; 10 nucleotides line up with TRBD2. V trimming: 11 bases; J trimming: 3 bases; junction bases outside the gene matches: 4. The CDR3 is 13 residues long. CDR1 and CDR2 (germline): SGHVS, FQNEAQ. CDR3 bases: TGTGCCGGGAGCGGGGGGGACTACAATGAGCAGTTCTTC. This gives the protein CAGSGGDYNEQFF.

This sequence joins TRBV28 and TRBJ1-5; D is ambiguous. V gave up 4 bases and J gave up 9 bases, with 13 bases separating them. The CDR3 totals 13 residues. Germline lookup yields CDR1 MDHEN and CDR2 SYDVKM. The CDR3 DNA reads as TGTGCCAGCAGTTGGCCAGGCGGGCTGCCCCAGCATTTT. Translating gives CASSWPGGLPQHF. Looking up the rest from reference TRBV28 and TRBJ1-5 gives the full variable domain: DVKVTQSSRYLVKRTGEKVFLECVQDMDHENMFWYRQDPGLGLRLIYFSYDVKMKEKGDIPEGYSVSREKKERFSLILESASTNQTSMYLCASSWPGGLPQHFGDGTRLSIL.

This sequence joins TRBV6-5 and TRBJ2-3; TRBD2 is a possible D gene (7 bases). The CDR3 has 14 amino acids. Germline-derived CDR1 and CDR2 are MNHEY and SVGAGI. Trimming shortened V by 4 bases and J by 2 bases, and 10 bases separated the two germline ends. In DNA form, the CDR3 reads TGTGCCAGCAGTTGGGGGGGCCCCACAGATACGCAGTATTTT. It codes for CASSWGGPTDTQYF.

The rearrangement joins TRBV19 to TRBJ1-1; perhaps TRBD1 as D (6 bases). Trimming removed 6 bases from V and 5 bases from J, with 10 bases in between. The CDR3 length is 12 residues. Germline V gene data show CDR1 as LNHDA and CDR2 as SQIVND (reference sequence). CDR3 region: CASRHTGTEAFF. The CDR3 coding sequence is TGTGCCAGTAGGCATACAGGGACTGAAGCTTTCTTT. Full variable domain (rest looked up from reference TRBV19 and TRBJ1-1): DGGITQSPKYLFRKEGQNVTLSCEQNLNHDAMYWYRQDPGQGLRLIYYSQIVNDFQKGDIAEGYSVSREKKESFPLTVTSAQKNPTAFYLCASRHTGTEAFFGQGTRLTVV.

The CDR3 region has the DNA TGTGCCAGCAGCTTAAGGGGCTCTTGGGAAAAACTGTTTTTT. The encoded protein is CASSLRGSWEKLFF. J is TRBJ1-4 and V is TRBV7-9; D is possibly TRBD1 (5 bases). The V gene's germline CDR1 is SEHNR and CDR2 FQNEAQ (reference sequence). This CDR3 is built from 14 residues. V was clipped by 2 bases and J by 8 bases, with 12 bases between them.

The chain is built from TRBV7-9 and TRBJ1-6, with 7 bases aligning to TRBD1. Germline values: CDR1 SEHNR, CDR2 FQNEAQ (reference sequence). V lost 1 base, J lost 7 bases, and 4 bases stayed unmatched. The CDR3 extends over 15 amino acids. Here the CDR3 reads CASSLGWDSNSPLHF. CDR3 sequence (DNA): TGTGCCAGCAGCTTAGGATGGGACAGCAATTCACCCCTCCACTTT.

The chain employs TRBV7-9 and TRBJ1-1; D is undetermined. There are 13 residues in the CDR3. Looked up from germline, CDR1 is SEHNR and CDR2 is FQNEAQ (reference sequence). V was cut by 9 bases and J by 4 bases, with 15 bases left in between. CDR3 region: CASLEGSATEAFF. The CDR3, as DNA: TGTGCCAGTCTCGAGGGATCGGCCACTGAAGCTTTCTTT.

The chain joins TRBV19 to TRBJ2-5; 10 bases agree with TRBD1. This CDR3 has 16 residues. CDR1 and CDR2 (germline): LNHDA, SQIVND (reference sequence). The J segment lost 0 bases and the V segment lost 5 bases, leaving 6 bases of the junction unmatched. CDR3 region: CASSPYGTGDQETQYF. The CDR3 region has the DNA TGTGCCAGTAGTCCTTACGGGACAGGGGACCAAGAGACCCAGTACTTC. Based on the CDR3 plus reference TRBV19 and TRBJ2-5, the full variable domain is DGGITQSPKYLFRKEGQNVTLSCEQNLNHDAMYWYRQDPGQGLRLIYYSQIVNDFQKGDIAEGYSVSREKKESFPLTVTSAQKNPTAFYLCASSPYGTGDQETQYFGPGTRLLVL.

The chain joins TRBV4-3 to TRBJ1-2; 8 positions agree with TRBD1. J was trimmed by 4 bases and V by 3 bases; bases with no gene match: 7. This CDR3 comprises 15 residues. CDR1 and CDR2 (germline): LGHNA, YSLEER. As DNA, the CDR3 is TGCGCCAGCAGCCAGCACAGGGGGTCGGGCTATGGCTACACCTTC. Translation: CASSQHRGSGYGYTF.